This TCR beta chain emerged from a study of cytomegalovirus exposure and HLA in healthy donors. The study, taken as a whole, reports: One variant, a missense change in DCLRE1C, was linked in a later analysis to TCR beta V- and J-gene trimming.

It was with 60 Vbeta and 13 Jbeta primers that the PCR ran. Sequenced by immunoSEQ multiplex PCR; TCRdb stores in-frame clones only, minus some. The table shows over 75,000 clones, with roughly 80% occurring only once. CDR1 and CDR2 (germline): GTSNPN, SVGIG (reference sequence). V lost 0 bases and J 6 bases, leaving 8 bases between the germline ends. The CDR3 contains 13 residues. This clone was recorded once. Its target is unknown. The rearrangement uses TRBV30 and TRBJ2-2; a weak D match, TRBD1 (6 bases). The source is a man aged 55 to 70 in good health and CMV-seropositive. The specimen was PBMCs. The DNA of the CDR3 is TGTGCCTGGAGTGTACAGGGTTCCGGGGAGCTGTTTTTT. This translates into CAWSVQGSGELFF.